These 15 T cell receptor beta chains came from one sample sequenced in a study of molecular identifiers for immune sequencing clone quantification. Each CDR3 protein gets one entry after TCRdb re-called the PCR reads with MiXCR. The sample includes hundreds of thousands of distinct CDR3 sequences, 25% of them seen just once. Specimen: naive CD8+ T cells from blood, with Jurkat cell RNA spiked in. Sample subset: FACS-sorted CD8+CD4-CCR7+CD45RA+ naive T cells. The receptors were gathered from a human donor in good health. Some libraries in this study had Jurkat cell RNA spiked in.

V is TRBV4-3 and J is TRBJ2-7, with 9 bases lining up with TRBD1. CDR1 is LGHNA and CDR2 is YSLEER in the germline V gene. CDR3 length: 15 amino acids. Trimming at V came to 0 bases and at J to 3 bases, leaving 3 bases not matched to a gene. CDR3 in amino acids: CASSQERGQGYEQYF. CDR3 nucleotide sequence: TGCGCCAGCAGCCAAGAAAGGGGACAGGGCTACGAGCAGTACTTC.

This clonotype was found a few times. The J gene is TRBJ1-1, the V gene TRBV13, with TRBD1 identical over 7 bases. CDR3 size: 15 residues. V gave up 5 bases and J gave up 6 bases; unmatched junction bases: 12. CDR1 is PRHDT and CDR2 is FYEKMQ in the germline V gene (reference sequence). CDR3 amino acids: CASSETGSRGAEAFF. For the CDR3, the DNA is TGTGCCAGCAGCGAGACGGGTTCCAGGGGGGCTGAAGCTTTCTTT.

This clonotype was observed once. In this CDR3 the conserved last residue, phenylalanine or tryptophan, is missing, so a read error is likely. The gene calls are TRBV7-2 and TRBJ2-7; the match to TRBD2 covers 8 bases. Trimming at V came to 4 bases and at J to 2 bases, leaving 4 bases not matched to a gene. The CDR3 is 14 amino acids. Germline CDR1 is SGHTA and CDR2 is FQGNSA. The CDR3 coding sequence is TGTGCCAGCAGCTACAGCGGGGGCCCCTACGAGCAGTACATC. It encodes CASSYSGGPYEQYI.

A word on this clonotype: At one end, the junction sequence differs from germline, possibly due to a read error. The chain recombines TRBV19 with TRBJ1-1; D possibly corresponds to TRBD1 (5 bases). The CDR3 runs to 14 residues. Germline assignment: CDR1 LNHDA and CDR2 SQIVND (reference sequence). The DNA of the CDR3 is TGTGCCAGTGGTATGCCTGGGGGGGGGACTGAAGCTTTCTTT. Translated, it gives CASGMPGGGTEAFF.

This clonotype was seen at least ten times. CDR3 in DNA: TGTGCCAGCAGCTCTATACCAGACAGTCCGAACTATGGCTACACCTTC. As protein: CASSSIPDSPNYGYTF. The V and J genes are TRBV7-9 and TRBJ1-2; possible D gene TRBD1, 5 bases. CDR1 and CDR2 from the germline V gene are SEHNR and FQNEAQ (reference sequence). The ends were cut back, 4 bases at V and 2 bases at J, with 17 bases in the middle. This CDR3 has 16 residues.

With respect to this clonotype: This may stem from a read error, because a much larger clone lies one nucleotide away. The conserved final phenylalanine or tryptophan is absent from the CDR3, which likely points to a read error. CDR3 coding DNA: TGCGCCAGCAGCCACGATGGAACTGAAGCTTTCCTT. Translating gives CASSHDGTEAFL. V and J are TRBV4-3 and TRBJ1-1; D unclear. The V gene's germline CDR1 is LGHNA and CDR2 YSLEER. The ends were cut back, 3 bases at V and 5 bases at J, with 7 bases in the middle. The CDR3 contains 12 residues.

This clonotype was recorded many times. This chain connects TRBV20-1 to TRBJ1-2; no reliable D call. The CDR3 contains 9 residues. V was pared by 3 bases and J by 5 bases, with 1 base between. CDR1 and CDR2 from the germline V gene are DFQATT and SNEGSKA (reference sequence). CDR3 loop: CSASYGYTF. CDR3 in DNA: TGCAGTGCTAGTTATGGCTACACCTTC.

This clonotype was seen many times. The chain is built from TRBV6-5 and TRBJ2-3; either TRBD1 or TRBD2 may supply D (5 bases each). The CDR3 sequence is 14 residues long. The V end was cut by 5 bases, the J end by 2 bases, with 11 bases between. Germline V CDR1 and CDR2: MNHEY, SVGAGI. CDR3 residues: CASSGDRYTDTQYF. In DNA form, the CDR3 reads TGTGCCAGCAGTGGGGACCGTTACACAGATACGCAGTATTTT.

On this clonotype itself: This may come from a read error, since a much larger clone is one base off. The CDR3 ends on some other residue instead of the conserved phenylalanine or tryptophan, so this is likely a read error. The V and J genes are TRBV20-1 and TRBJ2-5, with 9 bases that match TRBD2. The CDR3 consists of 14 residues. Germline V CDR1 and CDR2: DFQATT, SNEGSKA (reference sequence). The J segment lost 2 bases and the V segment lost 6 bases, leaving 7 bases of the junction unmatched. CDR3 sequence (DNA): TGCAGTGCAAGGAGCGGGAGGACGCAAGAGACCCAGTACCTC. The encoded protein is CSARSGRTQETQYL.

This clonotype was seen repeatedly, ten times or more. CDR3 coding DNA: TGTGCCAGCAGCCCCCATGGAAGATCCCTCCACTTT. It translates to CASSPHGRSLHF. This chain links TRBV7-9 with TRBJ1-6; D is uncertain. Germline CDR1 reads SEHNR; CDR2 reads FQNEAQ (reference sequence). Trimming shortened V by 5 bases and J by 14 bases, and 13 bases separated the two germline ends. The CDR3 spans 12 residues.

This clonotype was observed many times. The chain has TRBV7-9 and TRBJ2-7; D gene unclear. V lost 4 bases, J lost 7 bases, and 11 bases lay in between. CDR3 size: 12 residues. Germline loops: CDR1 SEHNR, CDR2 FQNEAQ (reference sequence). The CDR3 bases are TGTGCCAGCAGCTCCCTCCTCCTGGAGCAGTACTTC. Its translation: CASSSLLLEQYF.

This clonotype has a count of ten or more. The J gene is TRBJ1-1, the V gene TRBV27, with D unclear. The CDR3 extends over 13 amino acids. Trimming took off 7 bases at V and 4 bases at J, with 13 bases between the two ends. Per the germline V gene, CDR1 is MNHEY and CDR2 is SMNVEV (reference sequence). The CDR3 nucleotides are TGTGCCAGCAATATGTTGGGGAGCACTGAAGCTTTCTTT. Encoded protein: CASNMLGSTEAFF.

The V gene is TRBV27, the J gene TRBJ2-2; 13 bases are a match to TRBD2. Unmatched junction bases numbered 5, after V lost 3 bases and J lost 7 bases. Germline CDR1 reads MNHEY; CDR2 reads SMNVEV (reference sequence). The CDR3 sequence is 16 residues long. CDR3 sequence: CASSLGLAGMGGELFF. CDR3 DNA: TGTGCCAGCAGTTTGGGACTAGCGGGGATGGGCGGGGAGCTGTTTTTT.

This clonotype was counted a single time. This chain links TRBV11-2 with TRBJ2-1, with TRBD2 matching 8 bases. V shed 5 bases, J shed 8 bases, and the junction held 14 bases outside the gene matches. This CDR3 is 16 amino acids long. In germline, CDR1 is SGHAT, CDR2 FQNNGV. The CDR3 is CASSPGGAIALDEQFF. In DNA, the CDR3 is TGTGCCAGCAGCCCCGGGGGGGCCATAGCTCTCGATGAGCAGTTCTTC.

The chain links TRBV9 to TRBJ2-7, with TRBD1 matching over 9 bases. The germline V gene encodes CDR1 SGDLS and CDR2 YYNGEE. Germline trimming cut 4 bases from V and 1 base from J; bases unmatched to any gene: 6. The CDR3 runs to 15 residues. The CDR3 region is CASSRGGQGSYEQYF. CDR3 bases: TGTGCCAGCAGCAGAGGGGGACAGGGTTCCTACGAGCAGTACTTC.